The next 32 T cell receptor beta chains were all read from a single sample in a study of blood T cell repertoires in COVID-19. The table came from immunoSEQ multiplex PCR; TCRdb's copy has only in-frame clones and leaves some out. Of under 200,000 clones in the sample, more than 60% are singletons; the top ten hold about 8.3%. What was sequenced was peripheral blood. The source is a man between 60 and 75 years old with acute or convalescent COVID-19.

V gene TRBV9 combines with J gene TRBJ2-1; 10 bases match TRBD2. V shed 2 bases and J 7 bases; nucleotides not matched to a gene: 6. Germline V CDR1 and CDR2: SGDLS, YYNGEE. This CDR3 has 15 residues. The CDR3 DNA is TGTGCCAGCAGCGTTGAACTAGCGGGGCATAATGAGCAGTTCTTC. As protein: CASSVELAGHNEQFF.

The CDR3, as DNA: TGCAGCGGGGGGGGACTGCCGCAAGAGACCCAGTACTTC. Translating gives CSGGGLPQETQYF. This chain links TRBV29-1 with TRBJ2-5; 7 nucleotides align to TRBD2. V dropped 7 bases and J dropped 2; count of bases not matched to a gene: 7. This CDR3 spans 13 amino acids. Germline V gives CDR1 SQVTM, CDR2 ANQGSEA. Using reference TRBV29-1 and TRBJ2-5 for the parts outside the CDR3, the full variable domain is SAVISQKPSRDICQRGTSLTIQCQVDSQVTMMFWYRQQPGQSLTLIATANQGSEATYESGFVIDKFPISRPNLTFSTLTVSNMSPEDSSIYLCSGGGLPQETQYFGPGTRLLVL.

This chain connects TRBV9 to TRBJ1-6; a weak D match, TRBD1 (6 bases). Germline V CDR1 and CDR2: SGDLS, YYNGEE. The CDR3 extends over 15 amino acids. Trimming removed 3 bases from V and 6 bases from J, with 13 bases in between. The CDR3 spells CASSGTGMGNSPLHF. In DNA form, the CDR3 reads TGTGCCAGCAGCGGAACAGGGATGGGTAATTCACCCCTCCACTTT.

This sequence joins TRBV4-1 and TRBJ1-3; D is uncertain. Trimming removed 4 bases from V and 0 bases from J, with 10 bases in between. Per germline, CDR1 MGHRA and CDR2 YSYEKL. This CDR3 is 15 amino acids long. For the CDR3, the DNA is TGCGCCAGCAGCCGGTCGGTAATCTCTGGAAACACCATATATTTT. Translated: CASSRSVISGNTIYF.

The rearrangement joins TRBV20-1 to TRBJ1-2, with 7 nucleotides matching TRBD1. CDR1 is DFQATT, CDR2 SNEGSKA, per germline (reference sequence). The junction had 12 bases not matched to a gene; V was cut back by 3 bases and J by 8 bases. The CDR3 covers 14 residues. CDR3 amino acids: CSASSTTGVWGYTF. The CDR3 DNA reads TGCAGTGCTAGTTCTACTACAGGGGTTTGGGGCTACACCTTC.

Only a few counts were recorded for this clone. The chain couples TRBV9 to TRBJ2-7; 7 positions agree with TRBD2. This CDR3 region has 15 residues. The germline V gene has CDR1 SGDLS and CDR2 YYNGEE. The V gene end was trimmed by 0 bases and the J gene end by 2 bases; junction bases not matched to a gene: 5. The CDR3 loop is CASSVEGGSAYEQYF. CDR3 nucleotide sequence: TGTGCCAGCAGCGTAGAGGGCGGGAGCGCCTACGAGCAGTACTTC.

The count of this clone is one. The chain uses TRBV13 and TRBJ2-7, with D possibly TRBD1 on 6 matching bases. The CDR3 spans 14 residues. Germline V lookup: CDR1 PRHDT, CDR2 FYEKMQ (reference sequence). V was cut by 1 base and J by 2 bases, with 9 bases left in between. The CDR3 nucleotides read TGTGCCAGCAGCTTAGAACAGGGTCCCTACGAGCAGTACTTC. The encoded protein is CASSLEQGPYEQYF.

CDR3 in DNA: TGTGCCAGCGGCCATGGCGGGGCTCGCACAGATACGCAGTATTTT. This sequence encodes CASGHGGARTDTQYF. The V call is TRBV7-3, the J call TRBJ2-3; a possible D gene is TRBD2 (6 bases). Germline V CDR1 and CDR2: SGHTA, FQGTGA. CDR3 size: 15 residues. The V end lost 8 bases, the J end lost 1 base, and 16 bases lay between the germline ends.

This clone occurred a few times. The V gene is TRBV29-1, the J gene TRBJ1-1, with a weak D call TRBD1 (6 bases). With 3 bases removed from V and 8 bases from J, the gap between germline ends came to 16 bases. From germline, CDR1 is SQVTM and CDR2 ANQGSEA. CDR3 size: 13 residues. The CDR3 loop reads CSVDRDTRREAFF. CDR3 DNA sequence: TGCAGCGTTGACCGGGACACCCGCCGGGAAGCTTTCTTT. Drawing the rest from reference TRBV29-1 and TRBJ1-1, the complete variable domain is SAVISQKPSRDICQRGTSLTIQCQVDSQVTMMFWYRQQPGQSLTLIATANQGSEATYESGFVIDKFPISRPNLTFSTLTVSNMSPEDSSIYLCSVDRDTRREAFFGQGTRLTVV.

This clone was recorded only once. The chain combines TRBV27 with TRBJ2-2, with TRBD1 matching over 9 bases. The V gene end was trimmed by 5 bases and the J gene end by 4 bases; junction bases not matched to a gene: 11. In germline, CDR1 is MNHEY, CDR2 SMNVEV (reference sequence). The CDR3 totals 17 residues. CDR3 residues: CASSKRTGEASTGELFF. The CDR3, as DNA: TGTGCCAGCAGTAAAAGGACAGGGGAGGCGTCCACCGGGGAGCTGTTTTTT.

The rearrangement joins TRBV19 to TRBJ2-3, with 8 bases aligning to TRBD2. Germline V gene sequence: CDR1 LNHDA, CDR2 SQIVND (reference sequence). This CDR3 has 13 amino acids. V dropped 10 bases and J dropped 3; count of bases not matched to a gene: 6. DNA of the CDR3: TGTGCCACGGGAGGGGAGTTGACAGATACGCAGTATTTT. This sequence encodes CATGGELTDTQYF.

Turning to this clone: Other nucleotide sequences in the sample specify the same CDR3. The DNA for the CDR3 is TGCAGTGCCACTAGCGGCCACGAGCAGTACTTC. Amino acids: CSATSGHEQYF. This rearrangement joins TRBV20-1 to TRBJ2-7; TRBD2 matches 8 bases. CDR1 DFQATT and CDR2 SNEGSKA come from the germline V gene (reference sequence). This CDR3 spans 11 amino acids. The V and J ends lost 6 bases and 5 bases, in that order; junction bases with no gene match: 3.

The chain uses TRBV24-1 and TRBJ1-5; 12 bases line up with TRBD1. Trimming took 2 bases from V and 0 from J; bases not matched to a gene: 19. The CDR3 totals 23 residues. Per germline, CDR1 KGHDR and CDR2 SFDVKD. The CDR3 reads CATSDSRGTGGEGRGYSNQPQHF. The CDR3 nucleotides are TGTGCCACCAGTGATTCCCGAGGGACAGGGGGCGAGGGCCGGGGGTATAGCAATCAGCCCCAGCATTTT.

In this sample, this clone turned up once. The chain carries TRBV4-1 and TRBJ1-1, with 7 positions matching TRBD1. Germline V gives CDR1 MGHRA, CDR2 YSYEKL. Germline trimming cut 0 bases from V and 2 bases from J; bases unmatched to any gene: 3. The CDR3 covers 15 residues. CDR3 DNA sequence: TGCGCCAGCAGCCAAGATTCAGGGGGAAACACTGAAGCTTTCTTT. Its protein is CASSQDSGGNTEAFF.

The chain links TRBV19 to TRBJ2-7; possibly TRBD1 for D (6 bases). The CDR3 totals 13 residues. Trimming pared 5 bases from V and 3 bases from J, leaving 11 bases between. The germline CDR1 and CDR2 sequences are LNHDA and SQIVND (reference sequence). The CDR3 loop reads CASSAGQNYEQYF. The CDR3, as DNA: TGTGCCAGTAGTGCCGGACAGAACTACGAGCAGTACTTC. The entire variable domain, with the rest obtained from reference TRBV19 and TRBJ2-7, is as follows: DGGITQSPKYLFRKEGQNVTLSCEQNLNHDAMYWYRQDPGQGLRLIYYSQIVNDFQKGDIAEGYSVSREKKESFPLTVTSAQKNPTAFYLCASSAGQNYEQYFGPGTRLTVT.

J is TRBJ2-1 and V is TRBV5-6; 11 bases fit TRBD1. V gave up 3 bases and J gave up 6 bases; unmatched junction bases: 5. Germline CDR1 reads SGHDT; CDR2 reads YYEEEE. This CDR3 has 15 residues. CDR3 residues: CASSWGQGGGNEQFF. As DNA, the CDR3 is TGTGCCAGCAGCTGGGGACAGGGGGGAGGCAATGAGCAGTTCTTC.

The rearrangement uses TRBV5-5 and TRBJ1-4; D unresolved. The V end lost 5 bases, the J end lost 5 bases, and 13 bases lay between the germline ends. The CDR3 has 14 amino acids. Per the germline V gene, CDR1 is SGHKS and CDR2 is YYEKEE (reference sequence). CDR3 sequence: CASRPPTGNEKLFF. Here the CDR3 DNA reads TGTGCCAGCAGACCCCCTACCGGGAATGAAAAACTGTTTTTT.

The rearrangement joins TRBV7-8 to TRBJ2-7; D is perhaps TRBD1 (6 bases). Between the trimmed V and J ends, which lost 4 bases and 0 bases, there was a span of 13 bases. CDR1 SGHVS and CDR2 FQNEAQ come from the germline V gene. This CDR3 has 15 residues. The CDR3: CASSYEGETSYEQYF. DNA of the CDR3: TGTGCCAGCAGCTACGAGGGGGAAACCTCCTACGAGCAGTACTTC.

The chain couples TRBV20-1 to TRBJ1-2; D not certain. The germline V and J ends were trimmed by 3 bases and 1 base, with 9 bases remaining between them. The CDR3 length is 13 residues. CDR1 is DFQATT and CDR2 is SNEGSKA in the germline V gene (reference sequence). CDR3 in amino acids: CSASNRGNYGYTF. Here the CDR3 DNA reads TGCAGTGCTAGTAATCGGGGTAACTATGGCTACACCTTC.

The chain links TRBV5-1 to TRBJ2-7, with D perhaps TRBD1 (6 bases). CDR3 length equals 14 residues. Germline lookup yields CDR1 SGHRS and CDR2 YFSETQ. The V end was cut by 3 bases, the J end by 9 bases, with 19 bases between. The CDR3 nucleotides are TGCGCCAGCAGCTCAGGGGCCCCGGAAAATCGGCAGTACTTC. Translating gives CASSSGAPENRQYF.

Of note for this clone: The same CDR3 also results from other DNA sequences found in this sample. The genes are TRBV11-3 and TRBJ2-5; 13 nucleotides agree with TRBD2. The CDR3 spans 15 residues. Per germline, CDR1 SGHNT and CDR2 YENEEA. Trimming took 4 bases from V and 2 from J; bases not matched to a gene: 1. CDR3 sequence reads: CASSSGLAGQETQYF. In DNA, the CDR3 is TGTGCCAGCAGCTCGGGACTAGCGGGGCAAGAGACCCAGTACTTC.

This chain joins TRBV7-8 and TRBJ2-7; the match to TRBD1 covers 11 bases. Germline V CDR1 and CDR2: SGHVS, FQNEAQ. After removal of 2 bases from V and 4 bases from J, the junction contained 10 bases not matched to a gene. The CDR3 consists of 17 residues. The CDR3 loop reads CASSLWTRTGGIYEQYF. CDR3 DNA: TGTGCCAGCAGCTTATGGACACGGACAGGGGGCATTTACGAGCAGTACTTC.

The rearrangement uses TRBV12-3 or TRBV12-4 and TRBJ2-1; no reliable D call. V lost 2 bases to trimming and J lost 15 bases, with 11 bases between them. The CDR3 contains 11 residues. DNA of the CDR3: TGTGCCAGCAGTTTAAGTCAGGTCCGGTTCTTC. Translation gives CASSLSQVRFF.

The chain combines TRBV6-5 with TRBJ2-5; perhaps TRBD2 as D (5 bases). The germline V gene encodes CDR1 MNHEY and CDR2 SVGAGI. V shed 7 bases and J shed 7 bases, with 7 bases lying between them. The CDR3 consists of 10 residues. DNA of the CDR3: TGTGCCAGCAAGGAGGCGACCCAGTACTTC. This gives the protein CASKEATQYF.

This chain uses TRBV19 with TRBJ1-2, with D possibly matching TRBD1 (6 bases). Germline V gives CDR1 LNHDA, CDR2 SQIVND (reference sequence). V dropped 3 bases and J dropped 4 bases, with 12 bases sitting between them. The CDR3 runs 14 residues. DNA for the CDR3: TGTGCCAGTAGTATTCAGGGGCTGGCCTATGGCTACACCTTC. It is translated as CASSIQGLAYGYTF.

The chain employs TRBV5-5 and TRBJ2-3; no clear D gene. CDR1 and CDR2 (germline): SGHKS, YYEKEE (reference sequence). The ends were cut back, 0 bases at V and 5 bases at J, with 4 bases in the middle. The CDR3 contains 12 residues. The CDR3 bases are TGTGCCAGCAGCTTGGCCATAGATACGCAGTATTTT. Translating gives CASSLAIDTQYF.

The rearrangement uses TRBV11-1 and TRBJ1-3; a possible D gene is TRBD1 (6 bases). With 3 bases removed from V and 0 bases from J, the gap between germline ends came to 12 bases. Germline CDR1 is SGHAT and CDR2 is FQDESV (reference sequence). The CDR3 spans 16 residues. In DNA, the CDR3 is TGTGCCAGCAGCTTTGGGACATCTTTCTCTGGAAACACCATATATTTT. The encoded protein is CASSFGTSFSGNTIYF.

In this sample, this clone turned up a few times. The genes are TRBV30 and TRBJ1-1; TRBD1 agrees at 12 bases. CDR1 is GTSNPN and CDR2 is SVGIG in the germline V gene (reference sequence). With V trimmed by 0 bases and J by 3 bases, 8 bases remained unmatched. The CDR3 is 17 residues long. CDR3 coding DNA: TGTGCCTGGAGTGTAACGGGACAGGGGGCAAGGCACACTGAAGCTTTCTTT. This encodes CAWSVTGQGARHTEAFF.

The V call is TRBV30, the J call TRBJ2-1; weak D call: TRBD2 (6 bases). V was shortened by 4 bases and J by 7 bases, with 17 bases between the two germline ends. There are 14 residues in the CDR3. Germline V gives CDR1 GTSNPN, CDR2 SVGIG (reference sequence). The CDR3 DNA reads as TGTGCCTGGATTGGCGGGGCATCTCGTAATGAGCAGTTCTTC. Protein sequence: CAWIGGASRNEQFF.

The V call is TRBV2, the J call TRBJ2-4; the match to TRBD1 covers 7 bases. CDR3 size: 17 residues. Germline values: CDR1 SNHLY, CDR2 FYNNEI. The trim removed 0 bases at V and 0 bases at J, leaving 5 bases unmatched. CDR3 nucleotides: TGTGCCAGCAGTGAAGCTCACAGGGGCTTAGCCAAAAACATTCAGTACTTC. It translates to CASSEAHRGLAKNIQYF.

The CDR3: CASSPGGSVEKLFF. The CDR3 DNA sequence: TGTGCCAGCAGCCCGGGGGGGTCCGTAGAAAAACTGTTTTTT. V is TRBV7-2 and J is TRBJ1-4; D perhaps matches TRBD1 (5 bases). The CDR3 has 14 amino acids. Germline CDR1 and CDR2: SGHTA and FQGNSA. With 5 bases removed from V and 8 bases from J, the gap between germline ends came to 15 bases.

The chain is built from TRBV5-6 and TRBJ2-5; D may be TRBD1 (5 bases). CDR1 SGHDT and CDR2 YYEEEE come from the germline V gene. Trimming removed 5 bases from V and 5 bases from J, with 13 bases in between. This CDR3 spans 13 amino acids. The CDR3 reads CASRPQGFETQYF. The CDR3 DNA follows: TGTGCCAGCAGGCCCCAGGGTTTCGAGACCCAGTACTTC. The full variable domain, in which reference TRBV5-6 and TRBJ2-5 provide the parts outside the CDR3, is DAGVTQSPTHLIKTRGQQVTLRCSPKSGHDTVSWYQQALGQGPQFIFQYYEEEERQRGNFPDRFSGHQFPNYSSELNVNALLLGDSALYLCASRPQGFETQYFGPGTRLLVL.